The sequence of this T cell receptor (beta chain) was determined in a study of blood T cell repertoires in COVID-19 (dated by TCRdb to about 2020). Describing the broader study: Collaborator samples came from the United States, Italy and Spain and covered acute and convalescent phases of COVID-19. The prospective study material was composed of cDNA or gDNA derived from T cells, B-cell-depleted T cells, or PBMCs. Deeply sampled blood TCRbeta repertoires from subjects exposed to, actively infected with, or recovered from COVID-19 were included in the dataset. A freely available public database, intended as a resource for researchers studying the immune response to SARS-CoV-2, is where the repertoires were released. The samples were drawn from the first 160 participants of the ongoing ImmuneRACE study and from some 1,300 subjects provided by 6 global collaborators. Nearly every sample came with metadata listing a de-identified subject ID, COVID-19 status, age in years and sex. Where HLA class I and class II types were available, the types were taken from metadata supplied by the sample provider, not from assay-based typing. The full study reports these points: The quantity of clinical and demographic metadata differed by source and by participant and was supplied without curation.

Regarding this clone: Its antigen is unknown. Base qualities are missing; no much larger clone stands one base away.

Participants in the prospective study were aged roughly 18 to 100 years, lived in 20 to 25 United States geographic areas, and enrolled through a virtual design. To assign participants to cohorts, the prospective study relied on clinical history that participants themselves reported in a screening survey and a study questionnaire. A participant counted as exposed if, within 2 weeks of entering the study, that participant had been in contact with someone who had a PCR-confirmed or clinician-diagnosed COVID-19 case. Mobile phlebotomists in the prospective study collected whole blood, serum and a nasopharyngeal or oropharyngeal swab from every participant. Additional blood draws and questionnaires over an approximately two-month period could optionally be provided by prospective study participants. Blood samples from the prospective study were shipped frozen or at room temperature prior to DNA extraction.

TCRbeta CDR3 regions were amplified from genomic DNA using the immunoSEQ Assay, a bias-controlled multiplex PCR. As for the authors' bioinformatics: Within the assay, amplification of reference gene primers was used to estimate how many nucleated cells each sample contained. To quantify the absolute abundance of each unique TCRbeta CDR3 rearrangement, sequence reads were collapsed and filtered. For each sample, productive Simpson clonality was calculated by taking the square root of Simpson's diversity index across productive rearrangements. The source is immuneACCESS, and TCRdb retained only in-frame sequences with V and J called. Part of the clones is not carried over; for the studies checked, unresolved V genes explain less than half of this, and the remainder is unexplained. V and J calls and clone size are given by that table; D and trimming were obtained from the DNA. The sample yields roughly 200,000 clones; approximately 83% were counted once. Nearly 5% of the sample is taken by the ten largest.

From the cysteine up to the phenylalanine, the CDR3 has a length of 15 residues. Just CDR3 DNA is preserved here, 45 bases in frame from base 1. As encoded in the germline V gene, CDR1 is SGHTA while CDR2 is FQGNSA. The V end loses 6 bases and the J end loses 5 bases, and a stretch of 18 bases separates them. This receptor was taken from a woman aged 45-65 years who had been exposed to COVID-19. The receptor chain draws on TRBV7-2 and TRBJ2-3; TRBD2 is a weak D gene call, 7 bases matching. Sequencing was done on a sample of PBMCs or T cells enriched from blood (not recorded which). The sequenced DNA is TGTGCCAGCAGTCCGACAGGCCCGGGAGGAGATACGCAGTATTTT. Its amino acids are CASSPTGPGGDTQYF.